One T cell receptor (beta chain) is described in this entry. Antigen: not known. The CDR3 runs to 12 residues. V gave up 4 bases and J gave up 4 bases, with 8 bases separating them. Germline CDR1 reads SEHNR; CDR2 reads FQNEAQ (reference sequence). Documented treatment: roughly 10-day PBMC culture with coronavirus spike peptide pools or control peptides (ViraFEST assay). During the years 2011-2018, before the COVID-19 pandemic, the unexposed donor's CD4+ T cells were collected. ViraFEST used peptide pools to expand antigen-specific T cells and subsequently sequenced their TCRs. Following a culture period (about nine days), negative selection was used to isolate CD4+ T cells. These data come from a study of vaccination and CD4 T cells after COVID-19. Background on the study: Stimulation of the cells used overlapping spike peptide pools from SARS-CoV-2 and from the common cold coronaviruses HCoV-NL63, HCoV-OC43 and HCoV-229E. General study results and limits: Analysis of convalescent patients found that 304 of 307 vaccine-specific clones were spike mono-reactive.

Cultured CD4+ T-cell DNA underwent Oncomine TCR Beta short-read sequencing. TCRdb reprocessed the PCR reads via MiXCR and lists one record per CDR3 protein. The data show more than 8,500 distinct CDR3 sequences, approximately 60% seen once. This sequence was found in a human donor in good health. The specimen sequenced was CD4+ T cells from blood, cultured in vitro. The V gene is TRBV7-9, the J gene TRBJ2-7; D not resolved. CDR3 residues: CASSSPPYEQYF. For the CDR3, the DNA is TGTGCCAGCAGCTCCCCCCCTTACGAGCAGTACTTC. The whole variable domain, filled in from reference TRBV7-9 and TRBJ2-7, reads DTGVSQNPRHKITKRGQNVTFRCDPISEHNRLYWYRQTLGQGPEFLTYFQNEAQLEKSRLLSDRFSAERPKGSFSTLEIQRTEQGDSAMYLCASSSPPYEQYFGPGTRLTVT.